A selection of T cell receptor beta chains follows, all from one sample in a study of a mutant IDH1 vaccine in newly diagnosed glioma. Assay used: immunoSEQ multiplex PCR; TCRdb lists only in-frame clones, some missing. The data show roughly 60,000 clones, around 84% seen once. These receptors' targets are unknown. The starting material was PBMCs, obtained from a glioma patient whose treatment included an IDH1 peptide vaccine. The receptors here all came from a woman aged 45-60 years with glioma. Both conserved end residues are trimmed from each CDR3.

>TRBV27|TRBJ1-2
ASSSNSGTESYGYT
>TRBV19|TRBJ1-5
ASSSLSNQPQH
>TRBV4-2|TRBJ1-2
ASSQEGDRGGNYGYT
>TRBV5-5|TRBJ1-1
ASSLVVGTAEEAF
>TRBV25-1|TRBJ1-1
ASSATRPGTQAF
>TRBV5-6|TRBJ1-6
ASSLGTSGSYNSPLH
>TRBV9|TRBJ2-3
ASSPWTTDTQY
>TRBV18|TRBJ1-2
ASSPQPGDFNYGYT
>TRBV6-1|TRBJ1-3
ASSVDRGSGNTIY
>TRBV6-5|TRBJ2-5
ASSSLAGGRETQY
>TRBV19|TRBJ1-5
ASSSPFRDRVYSGNQPQH
>TRBV10-3|TRBJ2-5
AISAGQGQETQY
>TRBV13|TRBJ2-3
ASSATWARGADTQY
>TRBV2|TRBJ2-5
ASGGAFEETQY
>TRBV7-9|TRBJ2-5
ASSWGHIQETQY
>TRBV14|TRBJ1-6
ASSQDNRNSPLH
>TRBV7-9|TRBJ2-7
ASSFGGAAYEQY
>TRBV19|TRBJ1-1
ASSMGQTILAEAF
>TRBV28|TRBJ2-5
ATSGGGVETQY
>TRBV6-4|TRBJ2-1
ASSAEKSSYNEQF
>TRBV5-6|TRBJ1-5
ASSLYGSNQPQH
>TRBV6-5|TRBJ2-7
ASSYRRDRPYEQY
>TRBV2|TRBJ2-5
ASRVQPQETQY
>TRBV7-9|TRBJ1-4
ASSLGRDRAGEKLF
>TRBV4-1|TRBJ2-2
ASSQAGQGITGELF
>TRBV6-1|TRBJ1-2
ASPDRTSPGGYT
>TRBV2|TRBJ1-5
ASSDGLGNQPQH
>TRBV7-2|TRBJ1-2
ASSLVDVVGYT
>TRBV7-9|TRBJ1-1
ASSLIFTVSRDSTTEAF
>TRBV4-3|TRBJ2-5
ASSQTREWEAETQY
>TRBV19|TRBJ1-1
ASSFTGLEAF
>TRBV5-1|TRBJ1-2
ASSLAQGDYGYT
>TRBV5-6|TRBJ2-2
ASSRATGELF
>TRBV7-9|TRBJ1-5
ASSLDRGDQPQH
>TRBV4-2|TRBJ1-2
ASSQDREGNYGYT
>TRBV5-8|TRBJ1-5
ASSLGGRGRNQPQH
>TRBV10-3|TRBJ1-5
AISAQGGSNQPQH
>TRBV5-1|TRBJ2-7
ASSLQDAEQY
>TRBV7-2|TRBJ1-1
ASSLRGTPHEAF
>TRBV19|TRBJ1-2
ASSISTGRLYGYT